One and the same sample provided the 17 T cell receptor beta chains below, sequenced in a study of graft-versus-host responses after intestinal transplantation. The protocol was immunoSEQ multiplex PCR, while the TCRdb copy is restricted to in-frame clones and leaves out a portion. The table includes roughly 29,000 clones, around 94% detected once. The sequencing used PBMCs, collected roughly 62 days after intestinal transplant. Receptors were obtained from a human patient who received an intestinal transplant, so some T cells may come from the graft donor.

The V gene is TRBV5-6, the J gene TRBJ1-3; D gene uncertain. Germline assignment: CDR1 SGHDT and CDR2 YYEEEE. V lost 0 bases and J 11 bases, leaving 15 bases between the germline ends. The length of the CDR3 is 14 residues. The CDR3 DNA reads TGTGCCAGCAGCTTGGGGACCGGCTCTTCGGCCATATATTTT. Protein product: CASSLGTGSSAIYF.

This clone was detected only once. This chain's CDR3 is CASSLVSRGEQYF. The CDR3, as DNA: TGTGCCAGCAGCTTAGTGAGCAGGGGCGAGCAGTACTTC. V usage is TRBV11-2 and J usage is TRBJ2-7; a possible D gene is TRBD1 (6 bases). The CDR3 sequence is 13 residues long. The V end lost 1 base, the J end lost 6 bases, and 10 bases lay between the germline ends. Germline CDR1 is SGHAT and CDR2 is FQNNGV.

The J gene is TRBJ2-3, the V gene TRBV6-4; D is possibly TRBD1 (5 bases). The CDR3 is 14 amino acids. V was cut by 4 bases and J by 3 bases, with 11 bases left in between. Germline-derived CDR1 and CDR2 are MRHNA and SNTAGT. CDR3 in amino acids: CASSVQGTTDTQYF. CDR3 nucleotide sequence: TGTGCCAGCAGTGTCCAGGGCACTACAGATACGCAGTATTTT.

Turning to this clone: At one end, the junction sequence differs from germline, possibly due to a read error. The genes are TRBV18 and TRBJ2-7; 13 bases match TRBD2. The CDR3 has 15 amino acids. Germline lookup yields CDR1 KGHSH and CDR2 LQKENI. In DNA, the CDR3 is TGTGCCAGCTCACCTTCCGGGACTAGCGGGGACCTCCTTGACTTC. Amino acids: CASSPSGTSGDLLDF.

As for this clone: One end of the junction fails to match germline, which may point to a read error. V is TRBV5-8 and J is TRBJ2-1; 8 bases agree with TRBD1. The length of the CDR3 is 20 residues. CDR1 SGHTS and CDR2 YDEGEE come from the germline V gene. CDR3 residues: CASRLGSGTGAVWSYNEQFF. The CDR3, as DNA: TGTGCCAGCAGGTTGGGATCCGGGACAGGAGCCGTTTGGTCCTACAATGAGCAGTTCTTC.

The chain has TRBV10-3 and TRBJ2-3; D gene unclear. Germline values: CDR1 ENHRY, CDR2 SYGVKD. Trimming shortened V by 3 bases and J by 0 bases, and 10 bases separated the two germline ends. The CDR3 totals 15 residues. The CDR3 DNA reads as TGTGCCATCAGTGATACCCTAGGGAGCACAGATACGCAGTATTTT. Residues: CAISDTLGSTDTQYF.

This clone was recorded only once. This sequence joins TRBV15 and TRBJ2-1; no clear D. Germline V gene data show CDR1 as LNHNV and CDR2 as YYDKDF (reference sequence). CDR3 size: 16 residues. The V and J ends lost 1 base and 5 bases respectively, with 15 bases between them. DNA of the CDR3: TGTGCCACCAGCAGAGTCCGGACGCCCCCGGACAATGAGCAGTTCTTC. Amino acids: CATSRVRTPPDNEQFF.

CDR3 nucleotide sequence: TGTGCCAGCAGGGGGAGGGGGTCTGGCTATGGCTACACCTTC. Its protein product is CASRGRGSGYGYTF. J is TRBJ1-2 and V is TRBV28; TRBD1 is a possible D gene (6 bases). Trimming took 6 bases from V and 4 from J, leaving 15 bases between them. The germline V gene encodes CDR1 MDHEN and CDR2 SYDVKM. CDR3 length: 14 residues.

The chain links TRBV4-1 to TRBJ1-3; 7 bases align to TRBD1. Germline V gene lookup returns CDR1 MGHRA and CDR2 YSYEKL. The ends lost 4 bases at V and 0 bases at J; junction bases unmatched: 6. The CDR3 totals 16 residues. The CDR3 here is CASSRGDSRSGNTIYF. The CDR3 DNA reads as TGCGCCAGCAGCCGAGGGGACAGCCGCTCTGGAAACACCATATATTTT.

The chain has TRBV7-6 and TRBJ2-7, with TRBD1 as a possible D gene (7 bases). The germline gives CDR1 SGHVS, CDR2 FNYEAQ. Trimming removed 5 bases from V and 3 bases from J, with 14 bases in between. There are 14 residues in the CDR3. The CDR3 nucleotides are TGTGCCAGCAGCCCGGGGGACAGAGTCTACGAGCAGTACTTC. It is translated as CASSPGDRVYEQYF.

The chain carries TRBV4-1 and TRBJ2-7, with 9 bases fitting TRBD2. The CDR3 is 16 amino acids. V dropped 4 bases and J dropped 2; count of bases not matched to a gene: 9. The germline CDR1 and CDR2 sequences are MGHRA and YSYEKL. The CDR3 protein is CASSRETSGRAYEQYF. The CDR3 bases are TGCGCCAGCAGCCGAGAGACTAGCGGTAGGGCCTACGAGCAGTACTTC.

This clone appeared once. This chain connects TRBV11-3 to TRBJ1-6, with TRBD1 matching over 8 bases. Looked up from germline, CDR1 is SGHNT and CDR2 is YENEEA. Losses at the gene ends were 6 bases for V and 1 base for J; bases not matched to a gene: 2. CDR3 length: 15 residues. The CDR3 DNA reads as TGTGCCAGCAGAGACAGGGGTTCCTATAATTCACCCCTCCACTTT. It is translated as CASRDRGSYNSPLHF.

This chain joins TRBV11-2 and TRBJ2-6; a weak D match, TRBD2 (6 bases). This CDR3 has 16 residues. Per germline, CDR1 SGHAT and CDR2 FQNNGV. V shed 1 base and J shed 0 bases, with 7 bases lying between them. CDR3 loop: CASSLGSGSGANVLTF. The DNA for the CDR3 is TGTGCCAGCAGCTTAGGTAGCGGCTCTGGGGCCAACGTCCTGACTTTC. Combining the CDR3 with reference TRBV11-2 and TRBJ2-6 gives the whole variable domain EAGVAQSPRYKIIEKRQSVAFWCNPISGHATLYWYQQILGQGPKLLIQFQNNGVVDDSQLPKDRFSAERLKGVDSTLKIQPAKLEDSAVYLCASSLGSGSGANVLTFGAGSRLTVL.

The genes are TRBV11-2 and TRBJ2-3; D might be TRBD2 (5 bases). The CDR3 extends over 14 amino acids. The germline V gene has CDR1 SGHAT and CDR2 FQNNGV. V dropped 7 bases and J dropped 4 bases, with 15 bases sitting between them. CDR3 residues: CASTSVGGADTQYF. CDR3 coding DNA: TGTGCCAGCACCTCGGTTGGAGGCGCAGATACGCAGTATTTT.

The chain combines TRBV6-4 with TRBJ2-7, with 8 nucleotides matching TRBD1. Germline loops: CDR1 MRHNA, CDR2 SNTAGT. With 4 bases clipped from V and 1 base from J, the junction kept 12 bases outside the gene matches. CDR3 size: 17 residues. CDR3 amino acids: CASSASQDRVISYEQYF. DNA of the CDR3: TGTGCCAGCAGTGCCTCTCAGGACAGGGTAATTTCCTACGAGCAGTACTTC.

The CDR3, as DNA: TGTGCCAGCAGCCCCAACAATGAGCAGTTCTTC. It yields the protein CASSPNNEQFF. The chain combines TRBV11-2 with TRBJ2-1, with D unresolved. The CDR3 runs to 11 residues. CDR1 and CDR2 (germline): SGHAT, FQNNGV. V lost 5 bases and J 5 bases, leaving 4 bases between the germline ends. Based on the CDR3 plus reference TRBV11-2 and TRBJ2-1, the full variable domain is EAGVAQSPRYKIIEKRQSVAFWCNPISGHATLYWYQQILGQGPKLLIQFQNNGVVDDSQLPKDRFSAERLKGVDSTLKIQPAKLEDSAVYLCASSPNNEQFFGPGTRLTVL.

This clone has just a few counts. The gene calls are TRBV6-9 and TRBJ1-6; 7 nucleotides match TRBD1. Unmatched junction bases numbered 5, after V lost 6 bases and J lost 3 bases. The CDR3 length is 15 residues. In germline, CDR1 is MNHGY, CDR2 SVAAGI. CDR3: CASRSRGIYNSPLHF. Here the CDR3 DNA reads TGTGCCAGCAGGTCCAGGGGGATCTATAATTCACCCCTCCACTTT.